This T cell receptor beta chain is drawn from a study of shared T cell receptors in the human thymus. Per the germline V gene, CDR1 is MNHEY and CDR2 is SMNVEV (reference sequence). The CDR3 runs to 14 residues. V was trimmed by 5 bases and J by 2 bases, leaving 13 bases between them. TCRdb keeps only in-frame clones here, not all; method: immunoSEQ multiplex PCR. The table records fewer than 700,000 clones, approximately 87% of them present only once. These data were also reused for a study on human thymus T cells. In that study: Surgeons resected thymus tissue during corrective heart surgery. Gene usage for V and J segments appeared biased in thymic and blood repertoires. There were highly overlapping thymic repertoires among unrelated individuals, as related research reported.

The clonotype comes from a boy under two years old with a congenital heart defect. This rearrangement joins TRBV27 to TRBJ2-7; D gene unclear. The sample was thymocytes. In DNA form, the CDR3 reads TGTGCCAGCAGTCCACCAGGCTATCCCTACGAGCAGTACTTC. Protein sequence: CASSPPGYPYEQYF.